The rows below give T cell receptor beta chains drawn from one sample of a study of shared clonotypes between healthy human individuals. Assay: immunoSEQ multiplex PCR; the TCRdb copy retains only in-frame clones and omits some. Here the sample spans around 2.1 million clones, 85% to 95% being singletons. Sequencing used naive CD8+ T cells from PBMCs. These receptors were collected from a young man in good health. Some clones in this sample may be carry-over from other donors' samples. CDR3s include the opening cysteine and the closing phenylalanine or tryptophan. D genes are given only for firm matches. Clone size is not always given. Where it is, it says once, few, many or a class for expanded clones.

clone_size: .
j_call: TRBJ2-3
v_call: TRBV27
cdr3_length: 16
d_call: .
cdr3_aa: CASSPQDRPSTDTQYF
cdr3_nt: TGTGCCAGCAGCCCCCAAGACAGACCTAGCACAGATACGCAGTATTTT

clone_size: .
j_call: TRBJ2-7
v_call: TRBV6-1
cdr3_length: 15
d_call: .
cdr3_aa: CASSEVHGLRYEQYF
cdr3_nt: TGTGCCAGCAGTGAAGTTCATGGGCTACGATACGAGCAGTACTTC

clone_size: .
j_call: TRBJ2-2
v_call: TRBV4-2
cdr3_length: 19
d_call: TRBD2
cdr3_aa: CASSQDKWLAGGGTGELFF
cdr3_nt: TGTGCCAGCAGCCAAGATAAATGGCTAGCGGGAGGGGGTACCGGGGAGCTGTTTTTT

clone_size: .
j_call: TRBJ2-1
v_call: TRBV14
cdr3_length: 14
d_call: .
cdr3_aa: CASSPLRENSEQFF
cdr3_nt: TGTGCCAGCAGCCCTTTACGGGAGAATTCTGAGCAGTTCTTC

clone_size: .
j_call: TRBJ2-2
v_call: TRBV27
cdr3_length: 17
d_call: TRBD2
cdr3_aa: CASTIPTLAGVVGELFF
cdr3_nt: TGTGCCAGCACCATTCCAACACTAGCGGGAGTGGTCGGGGAGCTGTTTTTT

clone_size: .
j_call: TRBJ2-7
v_call: TRBV5-1
cdr3_length: 19
d_call: .
cdr3_aa: CASSFFGSPPGEGAYEQYF
cdr3_nt: TGCGCCAGCAGCTTCTTCGGTTCCCCCCCCGGGGAAGGGGCCTACGAGCAGTACTTC

clone_size: .
j_call: TRBJ1-1
v_call: TRBV29-1
cdr3_length: 15
d_call: .
cdr3_aa: CSVEDLTGGGTEAFF
cdr3_nt: TGCAGCGTTGAAGACTTGACAGGCGGCGGCACTGAAGCTTTCTTT

clone_size: .
j_call: TRBJ1-2
v_call: TRBV29-1
cdr3_length: 11
d_call: .
cdr3_aa: CSVESGYGYTF
cdr3_nt: TGCAGCGTTGAGTCCGGTTATGGCTACACCTTC

clone_size: once
j_call: TRBJ2-5
v_call: TRBV6-1
cdr3_length: 15
d_call: .
cdr3_aa: CASSEAPAAKWEQYF
cdr3_nt: TGTGCCAGCAGTGAAGCGCCGGCGGCAAAATGGGAGCAGTACTTC

clone_size: .
j_call: TRBJ2-3
v_call: TRBV16
cdr3_length: 14
d_call: .
cdr3_aa: CASSQSHPPDTQYF
cdr3_nt: TGTGCCAGCAGCCAATCGCACCCGCCAGATACGCAGTATTTT

clone_size: .
j_call: TRBJ2-1
v_call: TRBV27
cdr3_length: 14
d_call: TRBD1
cdr3_aa: CASSPLEGGGEQFF
cdr3_nt: TGTGCCAGCAGTCCCCTTGAAGGGGGCGGGGAGCAGTTCTTC

clone_size: .
j_call: TRBJ1-4
v_call: TRBV9
cdr3_length: 16
d_call: .
cdr3_aa: CASSVEGSTANEKLFF
cdr3_nt: TGTGCCAGCAGCGTAGAGGGGTCTACGGCTAATGAAAAACTGTTTTTT

clone_size: once
j_call: TRBJ2-5
v_call: TRBV18
cdr3_length: 16
d_call: TRBD2
cdr3_aa: CASATGTGGYQETQYF
cdr3_nt: TGTGCCAGCGCCACAGGTACCGGGGGGTACCAAGAGACCCAGTACTTC

clone_size: .
j_call: TRBJ1-5
v_call: TRBV13
cdr3_length: 12
d_call: .
cdr3_aa: CASSPHNQPQHF
cdr3_nt: TGTGCCAGCAGCCCCCATAATCAGCCCCAGCATTTT

clone_size: .
j_call: TRBJ2-3
v_call: TRBV13
cdr3_length: 14
d_call: .
cdr3_aa: CASSFLRGEDTQYF
cdr3_nt: TGTGCCAGCAGCTTTTTACGGGGAGAAGATACGCAGTATTTT

clone_size: .
j_call: TRBJ2-7
v_call: TRBV10-3
cdr3_length: 15
d_call: TRBD2
cdr3_aa: CAISARLAGAYEQYF
cdr3_nt: TGTGCCATCAGTGCACGACTAGCGGGAGCCTACGAGCAGTACTTC

clone_size: .
j_call: TRBJ2-5
v_call: TRBV28
cdr3_length: 19
d_call: .
cdr3_aa: CASSLPGQTLALGVETQYF
cdr3_nt: TGTGCCAGCAGTTTACCGGGCCAAACACTAGCTCTAGGGGTAGAGACCCAGTACTTC

clone_size: .
j_call: TRBJ2-7
v_call: TRBV4-1
cdr3_length: 18
d_call: .
cdr3_aa: CASSQVSRASVTSYEQYF
cdr3_nt: TGCGCCAGCAGCCAAGTCTCCCGGGCTAGCGTGACATCCTACGAGCAGTACTTC

clone_size: .
j_call: TRBJ2-5
v_call: TRBV25-1
cdr3_length: 13
d_call: .
cdr3_aa: CASSLGMWETQYF
cdr3_nt: TGTGCCAGCAGTTTAGGGATGTGGGAGACCCAGTACTTC

clone_size: .
j_call: TRBJ1-4
v_call: TRBV4-1
cdr3_length: 13
d_call: .
cdr3_aa: CASSPGYYEKLFF
cdr3_nt: TGCGCCAGCAGCCCAGGGTATTACGAAAAACTGTTTTTT

clone_size: .
j_call: TRBJ2-7
v_call: TRBV10-3
cdr3_length: 14
d_call: TRBD2
cdr3_aa: CAIRSPGGDYEQYF
cdr3_nt: TGTGCCATCAGGAGTCCGGGGGGAGACTACGAGCAGTACTTC

clone_size: .
j_call: TRBJ1-2
v_call: TRBV10-1
cdr3_length: 10
d_call: TRBD1
cdr3_aa: CASQGGCYTF
cdr3_nt: TGCGCCTCCCAGGGGGGCTGCTACACCTTC

clone_size: .
j_call: TRBJ2-3
v_call: TRBV4-2
cdr3_length: 16
d_call: .
cdr3_aa: CASSQVGRQPADTQYF
cdr3_nt: TGTGCCAGCAGCCAAGTGGGACGCCAGCCCGCAGATACGCAGTATTTT

clone_size: .
j_call: TRBJ1-2
v_call: TRBV11-3
cdr3_length: 13
d_call: .
cdr3_aa: CASSLSGLIGYTF
cdr3_nt: TGTGCCAGCAGCTTATCGGGGTTAATCGGGTACACCTTC

clone_size: .
j_call: TRBJ2-1
v_call: TRBV2
cdr3_length: 15
d_call: .
cdr3_aa: CASVGFGESYNEQFF
cdr3_nt: TGTGCCAGCGTCGGCTTCGGCGAATCCTACAATGAGCAGTTCTTC

clone_size: .
j_call: TRBJ2-7
v_call: TRBV5-1
cdr3_length: 16
d_call: .
cdr3_aa: CASSVFAGTETYEQYF
cdr3_nt: TGCGCCAGCAGCGTCTTCGCCGGGACGGAAACCTACGAGCAGTACTTC

clone_size: .
j_call: TRBJ2-3
v_call: TRBV10-2
cdr3_length: 15
d_call: .
cdr3_aa: CASRPNPKSMDTQYF
cdr3_nt: TGCGCCAGCAGACCTAATCCGAAGTCCATGGATACGCAGTATTTT

clone_size: .
j_call: TRBJ1-2
v_call: TRBV29-1
cdr3_length: 13
d_call: .
cdr3_aa: CSVGLLSNYGYTF
cdr3_nt: TGCAGCGTTGGACTTCTCTCCAACTATGGCTACACCTTC

clone_size: many
j_call: TRBJ1-1
v_call: TRBV9
cdr3_length: 13
d_call: .
cdr3_aa: CASSVGGDTEAFF
cdr3_nt: TGTGCCAGCAGCGTAGGAGGGGACACTGAAGCTTTCTTT

clone_size: .
j_call: TRBJ2-2
v_call: TRBV5-4
cdr3_length: 16
d_call: TRBD2
cdr3_aa: CASSFLEREGTGELFF
cdr3_nt: TGTGCCAGCAGCTTCTTAGAGCGGGAGGGCACCGGGGAGCTGTTTTTT

clone_size: .
j_call: TRBJ2-1
v_call: TRBV11-2
cdr3_length: 16
d_call: TRBD2
cdr3_aa: CASSPRLAGRQGEQFF
cdr3_nt: TGTGCCAGCAGCCCTAGACTAGCGGGACGTCAGGGTGAGCAGTTCTTC

clone_size: .
j_call: TRBJ1-5
v_call: TRBV7-8
cdr3_length: 14
d_call: .
cdr3_aa: CASSPDFGNQPQHF
cdr3_nt: TGTGCCAGCAGCCCAGATTTTGGCAATCAGCCCCAGCATTTT

clone_size: .
j_call: TRBJ1-2
v_call: TRBV28
cdr3_length: 15
d_call: TRBD1
cdr3_aa: CASRHRDSQPYGYTF
cdr3_nt: TGTGCCAGCCGCCACCGGGACAGCCAACCCTATGGCTACACCTTC

clone_size: .
j_call: TRBJ2-4
v_call: TRBV9
cdr3_length: 17
d_call: .
cdr3_aa: CASSVGGAVSAKNIQYF
cdr3_nt: TGTGCCAGCAGCGTAGGGGGAGCGGTAAGCGCCAAAAACATTCAGTACTTC

clone_size: once
j_call: TRBJ2-1
v_call: TRBV7-9
cdr3_length: 12
d_call: .
cdr3_aa: CASRRGYNEQFF
cdr3_nt: TGTGCCAGCAGACGGGGGTACAATGAGCAGTTCTTC

clone_size: .
j_call: TRBJ2-7
v_call: TRBV30
cdr3_length: 16
d_call: TRBD1
cdr3_aa: CAWSVPRDRGGYEQYF
cdr3_nt: TGTGCCTGGAGTGTCCCTCGTGACAGGGGAGGATACGAGCAGTACTTC

clone_size: .
j_call: TRBJ2-7
v_call: TRBV2
cdr3_length: 15
d_call: TRBD2
cdr3_aa: CASRVAGGRSYEQYF
cdr3_nt: TGTGCCAGCAGAGTAGCGGGAGGAAGGTCCTACGAGCAGTACTTC

clone_size: .
j_call: TRBJ2-2
v_call: TRBV7-9
cdr3_length: 16
d_call: TRBD2
cdr3_aa: CASSLALAGVFGELFF
cdr3_nt: TGTGCCAGCAGCTTAGCGCTAGCGGGAGTCTTCGGGGAGCTGTTTTTT

clone_size: once
j_call: TRBJ2-1
v_call: TRBV27
cdr3_length: 15
d_call: .
cdr3_aa: CASSKGLSSYNEQFF
cdr3_nt: TGTGCCAGCAGTAAGGGACTTAGCTCCTACAATGAGCAGTTCTTC

clone_size: .
j_call: TRBJ2-7
v_call: TRBV5-1
cdr3_length: 14
d_call: .
cdr3_aa: CASRGEQPLTEQYF
cdr3_nt: TGCGCCAGCAGAGGGGAGCAGCCCCTTACCGAGCAGTACTTC

clone_size: once
j_call: TRBJ2-2
v_call: TRBV7-2
cdr3_length: 16
d_call: .
cdr3_aa: CASSLVGRRYTGELFF
cdr3_nt: TGTGCCAGCAGCTTAGTAGGTAGGAGGTACACCGGGGAGCTGTTTTTT

clone_size: .
j_call: TRBJ2-1
v_call: TRBV27
cdr3_length: 15
d_call: .
cdr3_aa: CASSLLGSTLNEQFF
cdr3_nt: TGTGCCAGCAGTTTATTGGGCTCAACCCTCAATGAGCAGTTCTTC

clone_size: once
j_call: TRBJ2-2
v_call: TRBV11-2
cdr3_length: 14
d_call: .
cdr3_aa: CASSSPGTSGELFF
cdr3_nt: TGTGCCAGCAGCTCGCCCGGGACATCCGGGGAGCTGTTTTTT

clone_size: .
j_call: TRBJ2-1
v_call: TRBV4-3
cdr3_length: 16
d_call: .
cdr3_aa: CASSQDGPTSYNEQFF
cdr3_nt: TGCGCCAGCAGCCAAGATGGACCGACCTCCTACAATGAGCAGTTCTTC